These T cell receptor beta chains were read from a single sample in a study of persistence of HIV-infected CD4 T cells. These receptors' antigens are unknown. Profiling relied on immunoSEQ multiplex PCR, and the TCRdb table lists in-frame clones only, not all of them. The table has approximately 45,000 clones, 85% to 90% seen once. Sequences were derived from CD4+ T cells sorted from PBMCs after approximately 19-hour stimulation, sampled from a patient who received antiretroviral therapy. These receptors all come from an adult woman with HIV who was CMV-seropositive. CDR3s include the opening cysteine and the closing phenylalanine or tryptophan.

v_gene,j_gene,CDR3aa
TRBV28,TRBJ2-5,CASSLGGGQETQYF
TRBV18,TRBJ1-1,CASSRWGGNEAFF
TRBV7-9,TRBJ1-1,CASSPGRLNTEAFF
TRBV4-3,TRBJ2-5,CASSQNRETQYF
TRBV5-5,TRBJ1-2,CASSQQGARGYTF
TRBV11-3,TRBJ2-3,CASSFKAGGPTDTQYF
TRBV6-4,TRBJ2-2,CASPTGSPWLFTGELFF
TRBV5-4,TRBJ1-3,CASSISAGNTIYF
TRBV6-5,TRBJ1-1,CASSYGGREMNTEAFF
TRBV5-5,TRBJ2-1,CASSSGQGYNEQFF
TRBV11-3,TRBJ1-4,CASSQAGTEKLFF
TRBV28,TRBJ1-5,CASRGYSNQPQHF
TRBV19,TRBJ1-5,CASNTQFYQPQHF
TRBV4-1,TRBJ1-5,CASSFQVGFNQPQHF
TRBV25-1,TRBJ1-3,CASSQQGYGNTIYF
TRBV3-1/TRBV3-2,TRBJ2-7,CASSQLAVPSYEQYF
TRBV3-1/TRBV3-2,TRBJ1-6,CAIKGEGSPLHF
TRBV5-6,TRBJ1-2,CASRTKTGGIYGYTF
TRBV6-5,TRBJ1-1,CASRRATEAFF
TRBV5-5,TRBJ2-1,CASSLSPESSYNEQFF
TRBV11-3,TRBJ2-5,CASSLGQEETQYF
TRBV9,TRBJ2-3,CASSSPPGSSTDTQYF
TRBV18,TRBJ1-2,CASSLEDYGYTF
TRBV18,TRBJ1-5,CASSPRWGGHQPQHF